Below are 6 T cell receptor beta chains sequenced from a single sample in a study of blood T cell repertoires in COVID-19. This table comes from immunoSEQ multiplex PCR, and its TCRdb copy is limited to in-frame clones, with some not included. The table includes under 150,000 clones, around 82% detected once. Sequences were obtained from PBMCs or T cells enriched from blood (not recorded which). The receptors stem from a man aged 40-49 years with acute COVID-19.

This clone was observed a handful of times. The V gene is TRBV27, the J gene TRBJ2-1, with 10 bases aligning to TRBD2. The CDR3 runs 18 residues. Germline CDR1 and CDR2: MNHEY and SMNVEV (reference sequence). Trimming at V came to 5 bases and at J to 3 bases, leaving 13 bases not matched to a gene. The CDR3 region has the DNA TGTGCCAGCAGTCCGACGGGGGGACTAGCGAACCTCTACAATGAGCAGTTCTTC. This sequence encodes CASSPTGGLANLYNEQFF.

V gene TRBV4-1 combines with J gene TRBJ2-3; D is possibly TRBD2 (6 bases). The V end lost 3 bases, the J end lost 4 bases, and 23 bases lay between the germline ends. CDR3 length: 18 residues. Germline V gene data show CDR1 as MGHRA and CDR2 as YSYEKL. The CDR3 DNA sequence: TGCGCCAGCAGCCACATCAACCCTCTGGGAGCGGGCGCAGATACGCAGTATTTT. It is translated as CASSHINPLGAGADTQYF.

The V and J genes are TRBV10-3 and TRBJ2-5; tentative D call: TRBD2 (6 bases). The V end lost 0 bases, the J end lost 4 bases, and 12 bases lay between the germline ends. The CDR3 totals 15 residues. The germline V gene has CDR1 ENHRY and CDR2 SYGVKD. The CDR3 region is CAISESTGGGETQYF. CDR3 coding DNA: TGTGCCATCAGTGAGTCGACCGGGGGTGGAGAGACCCAGTACTTC.

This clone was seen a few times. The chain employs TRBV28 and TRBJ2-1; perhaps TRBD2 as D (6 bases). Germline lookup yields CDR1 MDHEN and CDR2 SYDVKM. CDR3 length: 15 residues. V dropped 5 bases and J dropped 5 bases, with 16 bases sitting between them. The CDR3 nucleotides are TGTGCCAGCAGTCAACTAGCTACCCTGAACAATGAGCAGTTCTTC. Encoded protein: CASSQLATLNNEQFF.

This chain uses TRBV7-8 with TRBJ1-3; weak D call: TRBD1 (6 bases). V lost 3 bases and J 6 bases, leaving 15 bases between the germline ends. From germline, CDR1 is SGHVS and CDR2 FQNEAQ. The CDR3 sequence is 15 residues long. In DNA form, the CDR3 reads TGTGCCAGCAGCTTTTATTGGGGGCAAGAAAACACCATATATTTT. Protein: CASSFYWGQENTIYF. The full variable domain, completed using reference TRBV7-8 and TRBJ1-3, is GAGVSQSPRYKVAKRGQDVALRCDPISGHVSLFWYQQALGQGPEFLTYFQNEAQLDKSGLPSDRFFAERPEGSVSTLKIQRTQQEDSAVYLCASSFYWGQENTIYFGEGSWLTVV.

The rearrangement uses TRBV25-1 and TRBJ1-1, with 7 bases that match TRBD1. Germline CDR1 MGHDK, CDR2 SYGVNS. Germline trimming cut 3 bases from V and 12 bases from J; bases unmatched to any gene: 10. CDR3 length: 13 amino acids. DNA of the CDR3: TGTGCCAGCAGTGATCGGACAGGCGGGCTAACTTTCTTT. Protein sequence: CASSDRTGGLTFF.